These 5 T cell receptor beta chains were all obtained from the same sample, sequenced in a study of Ad26.COV2.S vaccination and SARS-CoV-2 variants. TCRdb's copy holds only in-frame clones and misses some; the assay was immunoSEQ multiplex PCR. The sample includes 450,000 to 550,000 clones, 85% to 90% of them seen just once. The treatment here: 15 to 20 received Ad26.COV2.S at low or high dose, single or two shots; 5 received placebo; per-sample allocation not given. Collection of the samples took place on day 63 after the first injection of vaccine or placebo. Sequenced here: peripheral blood, sampled in a trial of Ad26.COV2.S vaccine versus placebo. The receptors derive from a person between 18 and 59 years old who received the Ad26.COV2.S COVID-19 vaccine or a placebo.

The J gene is TRBJ2-5, the V gene TRBV7-2, with a possible D match to TRBD1 (5 bases). This CDR3 spans 13 amino acids. Germline CDR1 is SGHTA and CDR2 is FQGNSA. V lost 5 bases and J lost 1, with 8 bases in between. CDR3 in amino acids: CASSRQPQETQYF. As DNA, the CDR3 is TGTGCCAGCAGCCGACAGCCCCAAGAGACCCAGTACTTC.

This chain uses TRBV7-2 with TRBJ2-1, with TRBD2 matching 8 bases. Unmatched junction bases numbered 17, after V lost 6 bases and J lost 4 bases. CDR1 and CDR2 from the germline V gene are SGHTA and FQGNSA. The length of the CDR3 is 18 residues. The CDR3 coding sequence is TGTGCCAGCAGGTTATATCTCGCTCTAGCGGGCGATTACAATGAGCAGTTCTTC. Its translation: CASRLYLALAGDYNEQFF.

This chain uses TRBV18 with TRBJ2-5; TRBD1 is a possible D gene (5 bases). The CDR3 is 14 amino acids. V lost 2 bases and J 5 bases, leaving 12 bases between the germline ends. Germline V CDR1 and CDR2: KGHSH, LQKENI. In nucleotides, the CDR3 is TGTGCCAGCTCACCATTCGACAGTGTGGAGACCCAGTACTTC. As protein: CASSPFDSVETQYF.

The chain has TRBV4-3 and TRBJ1-1; TRBD1 matches at 7 bases. The CDR3 is made up of 14 amino acids. J gave up 6 bases and V 5 bases, and 9 bases lay outside the gene matches. The germline CDR1 and CDR2 sequences are LGHNA and YSLEER. The CDR3 here is CASSSGGGGSEAFF. For the CDR3, the DNA is TGCGCCAGCAGCTCGGGAGGGGGCGGATCTGAAGCTTTCTTT.

This clone showed up just once. The chain carries TRBV7-2 and TRBJ2-6; D not certain. This CDR3 has 15 residues. V was pared by 1 base and J by 4 bases, with 8 bases between. Germline CDR1 is SGHTA and CDR2 is FQGNSA. The CDR3 DNA reads TGTGCCAGCAGCTTAGTCCTGGGAGGGGCCAACGTCCTGACTTTC. This sequence encodes CASSLVLGGANVLTF. The full variable domain, with the rest looked up from reference TRBV7-2 and TRBJ2-6, is GAGVSQSPSNKVTEKGKDVELRCDPISGHTALYWYRQSLGQGLEFLIYFQGNSAPDKSGLPSDRFSAERTGGSVSTLTIQRTQQEDSAVYLCASSLVLGGANVLTFGAGSRLTVL.